The T cell receptor (beta chain) under discussion was sequenced for a study of blood T cells in healthy people across ages. Study overall: Template switching picked up about one barcoded beta molecule for each two T cells.

Using a J-beta primer mix together with a sample-barcoded 5' primer, a second PCR was run for about 6 to 11 cycles. TCRdb independently ran MiXCR on the 5' RACE reads; one entry per CDR3 protein. Here the sample spans just under 900,000 distinct CDR3 sequences, more than 25% being singletons. Trimming removed 2 bases from V and 8 bases from J; junction bases left unmatched: 8. Germline-derived CDR1 and CDR2 are DFQATT and SNEGSKA (reference sequence). This CDR3 has 16 residues. Sequenced input: blood. This clonotype was obtained from a woman of 80 years or more in good health. V and J are TRBV20-1 and TRBJ1-6, with 11 bases that match TRBD1. In DNA, the CDR3 is TGCAGTGCTAGAAAAGGACCGGGACAGGGGGATTCACCCCTCCACTTT. As protein: CSARKGPGQGDSPLHF.